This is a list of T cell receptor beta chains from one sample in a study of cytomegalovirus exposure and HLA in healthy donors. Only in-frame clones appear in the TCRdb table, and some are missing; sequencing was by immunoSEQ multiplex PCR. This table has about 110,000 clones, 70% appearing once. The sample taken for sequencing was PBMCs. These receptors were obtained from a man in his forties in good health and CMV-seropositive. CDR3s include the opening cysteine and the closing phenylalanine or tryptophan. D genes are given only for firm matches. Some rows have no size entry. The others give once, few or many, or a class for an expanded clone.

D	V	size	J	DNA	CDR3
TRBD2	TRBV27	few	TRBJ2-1	TGTGCCAGCAGTTTATCCCCACCGATAGCGGGCATCTACAATGAGCAGTTCTTC	CASSLSPPIAGIYNEQFF
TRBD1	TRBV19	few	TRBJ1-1	TGTGCCAGTAGGCGACGACAGGGAGAGGGGAACACTGAAGCTTTCTTT	CASRRRQGEGNTEAFF
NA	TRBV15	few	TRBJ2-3	TGTGCCACCGGGCGGGGCCAAGATACGCAGTATTTT	CATGRGQDTQYF
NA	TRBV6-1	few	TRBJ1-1	TGTGCCAGCAGTGAAGGGTGGAGGGATGACACTGAAGCTTTCTTT	CASSEGWRDDTEAFF
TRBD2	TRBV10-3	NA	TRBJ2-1	TGTGCCATCAGTGATGTGACGGGAGGGGCCTACAATGAGCAGTTCTTC	CAISDVTGGAYNEQFF
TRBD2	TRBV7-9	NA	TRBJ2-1	TGTGCCAGCAGCCACGAGGTTCAGGGAGGGAGGTTCTTC	CASSHEVQGGRFF
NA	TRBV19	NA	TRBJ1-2	TGTGCCAGTAGTAGCCCTTGGGGCAGGGGAAATCCGACTGGCTACACCTTC	CASSSPWGRGNPTGYTF
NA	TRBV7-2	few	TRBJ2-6	TGTGCCAGCAGCTTAACGGGGATCTACCGCTCTGGGGCCAACGTCCTGACTTTC	CASSLTGIYRSGANVLTF
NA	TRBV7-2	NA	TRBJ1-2	TGTGCCAGCAGCTTAGCCGGGATCCTGGGGGGCTACACCTTC	CASSLAGILGGYTF
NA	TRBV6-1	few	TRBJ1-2	TGTGCCAGCAGAAGGGAGTTTGACTATGGCTACACCTTC	CASRREFDYGYTF
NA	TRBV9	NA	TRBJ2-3	TGTGCCAGCAGCGTCAGCGGGAGCACAGATACGCAGTATTTT	CASSVSGSTDTQYF
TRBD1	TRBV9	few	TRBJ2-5	TGTGCCAGCAGCGCTCGGGGACAGGGATATGAGACCCAGTACTTC	CASSARGQGYETQYF
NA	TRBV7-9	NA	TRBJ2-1	TGTGCCAGCAGCTTAGGGGGCCCGGATGTCTCCTACAATGAGCAGTTCTTC	CASSLGGPDVSYNEQFF
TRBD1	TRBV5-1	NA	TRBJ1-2	TGCGCCAGCAGCTTGGCTCCGGGACAGCCGATCTATGGCTACACCTTC	CASSLAPGQPIYGYTF
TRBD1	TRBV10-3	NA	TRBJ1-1	TGTGCCATCAGTGGGGGACAGGGGGTGAACACTGAAGCTTTCTTT	CAISGGQGVNTEAFF
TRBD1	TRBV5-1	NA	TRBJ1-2	TGCGCCAGCAGCTACAATACAGGGGACTATGGCTACACCTTC	CASSYNTGDYGYTF
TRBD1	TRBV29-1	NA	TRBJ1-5	TGCAGCGCGGGACAGGGGGCCAATCAGCCCCAGCATTTT	CSAGQGANQPQHF
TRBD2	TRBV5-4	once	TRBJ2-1	TGTGCCAGCAGCTCTCCCGGACTAGCCCCACGCGACAATGAGCAGTTCTTC	CASSSPGLAPRDNEQFF
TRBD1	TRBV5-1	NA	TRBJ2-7	TGCGCCAGCAGCCCCGGGACAGGGGGCCCGAACGAGCAGTACTTC	CASSPGTGGPNEQYF
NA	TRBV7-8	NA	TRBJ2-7	TGTGCCAGCAGCTACGGACAGGGCGGGGGTTCCTACGAGCAGTACTTC	CASSYGQGGGSYEQYF
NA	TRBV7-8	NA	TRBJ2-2	TGTGCCAGCAGCTTAGGAGCAGGCACCGGGGAGCTGTTTTTT	CASSLGAGTGELFF
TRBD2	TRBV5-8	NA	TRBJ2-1	TGTGCCAGCAGCCGACGGAGCGGGAGCTCCTACAATGAGCAGTTCTTC	CASSRRSGSSYNEQFF
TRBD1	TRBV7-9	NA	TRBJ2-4	TGTGCCAGCAGCCACCGGGACAGGGGAGGGGGAAACATTCAGTACTTC	CASSHRDRGGGNIQYF
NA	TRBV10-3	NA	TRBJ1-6	TGTGCCATCACAGAGGGGTTGGGAGGTAATTCACCCCTCCACTTT	CAITEGLGGNSPLHF
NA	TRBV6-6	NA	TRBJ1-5	TGTGCCAGCAGTTCCAGAGGACAGTACAATCAGCCCCAGCATTTT	CASSSRGQYNQPQHF
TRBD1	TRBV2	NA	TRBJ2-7	TGTGCCAGCAGGGCGACAGGGGGCTTCGAGCAGTACTTC	CASRATGGFEQYF
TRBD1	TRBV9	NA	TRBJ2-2	TGTGCCAGCAGCCCACACACAGGGGCGACCGGGGAGCTGTTTTTT	CASSPHTGATGELFF
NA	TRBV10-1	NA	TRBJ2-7	TGCGCCAGCAGTGAGTCTCCCTCCTCCTACGAGCAGTACTTC	CASSESPSSYEQYF
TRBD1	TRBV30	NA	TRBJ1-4	TGTGCCTGGGACAGGGCGTTCGGGGAAAAACTGTTTTTT	CAWDRAFGEKLFF
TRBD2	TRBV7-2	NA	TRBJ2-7	TGTGCCAGCAGCTTAGGTCCTAGCGGGAGTGGGTACGAGCAGTACTTC	CASSLGPSGSGYEQYF
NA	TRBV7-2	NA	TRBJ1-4	TGTGCCAGCAGCTTATGGGGGCTTAATGAAAAACTGTTTTTT	CASSLWGLNEKLFF
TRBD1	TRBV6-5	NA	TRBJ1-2	TGTGCCAGCAGTTACTTGGGACAGAGGGATGATGGCTACACCTTC	CASSYLGQRDDGYTF
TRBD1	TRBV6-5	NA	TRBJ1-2	TGTGCCAGCAGCCCCGGACAGGGAGAATATGGCTACACCTTC	CASSPGQGEYGYTF
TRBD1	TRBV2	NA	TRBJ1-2	TGTGCCAGCACCGCGATTAAAGGGGGACAGGACTATGGCTACACCTTC	CASTAIKGGQDYGYTF
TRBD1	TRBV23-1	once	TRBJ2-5	TGCGCCAGCAGTCGCGACGGGACAGGGGCAGAGACCCAGTACTTC	CASSRDGTGAETQYF
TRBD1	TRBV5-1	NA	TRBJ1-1	TGCGCCAGCAGCTGGACAGGGGGGAACACTGAAGCTTTCTTT	CASSWTGGNTEAFF
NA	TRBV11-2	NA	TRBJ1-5	TGTGCCAGCAGTTACACAGGTAGCAATCAGCCCCAGCATTTT	CASSYTGSNQPQHF
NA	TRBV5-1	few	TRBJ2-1	TGCGCCAGCGGGCTCGGGGGGCTTTACAATGAGCAGTTCTTC	CASGLGGLYNEQFF
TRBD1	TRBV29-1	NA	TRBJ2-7	TGCAGCGCCCGGGCAGGGGGCACCTACGAGCAGTACTTC	CSARAGGTYEQYF
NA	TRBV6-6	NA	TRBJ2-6	TGTGCCAGCAGTTACTCTTGGGGCGCGGGGGCCAACGTCCTGACTTTC	CASSYSWGAGANVLTF
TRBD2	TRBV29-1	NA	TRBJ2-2	TGCAGCGTGGCGACTAGCGGCTACACCGGGGAGCTGTTTTTT	CSVATSGYTGELFF
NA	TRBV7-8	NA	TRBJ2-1	TGTGCCAGCAGCTTAGCTGCAGGGCCTATTGAGCAGTTCTTC	CASSLAAGPIEQFF
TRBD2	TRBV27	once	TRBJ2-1	TGTGCCAGCAGTTCCGGGGGGTTGGGGGATGAGCAGTTCTTC	CASSSGGLGDEQFF
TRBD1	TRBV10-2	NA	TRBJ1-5	TGCGCCAGCAGCCATTCGCCGGGACAGGAGCCCCAGCATTTT	CASSHSPGQEPQHF
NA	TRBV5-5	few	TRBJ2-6	TGTGCCAGCACCCTGGGACTCCCCGGGGCCAACGTCCTGACTTTC	CASTLGLPGANVLTF
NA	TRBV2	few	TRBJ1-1	TGTGCCAGCAGTGAATGGCAACCTGAAGCTTTCTTT	CASSEWQPEAFF
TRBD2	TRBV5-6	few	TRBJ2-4	TGTGCCAGCAGCTTGGTTTCTTCGGGAGGAACAAACATTCAGTACTTC	CASSLVSSGGTNIQYF
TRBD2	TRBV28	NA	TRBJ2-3	TGTGCCAGCAGTTTCCGGACTAGCGGGAGGGGTGGTGGAGATACGCAGTATTTT	CASSFRTSGRGGGDTQYF
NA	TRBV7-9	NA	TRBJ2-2	TGTGCCAGCAGCTTCCTTAACCTTGGGCCCGGGGAGCTGTTTTTT	CASSFLNLGPGELFF
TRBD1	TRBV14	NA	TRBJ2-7	TGTGCCAGCAGCCAACCCGACAGGGGGCTCTACGAGCAGTACTTC	CASSQPDRGLYEQYF
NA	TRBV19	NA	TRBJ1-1	TGTGCCAGTAGTATCTCAGTTAACACTGAAGCTTTCTTT	CASSISVNTEAFF